This T cell receptor (beta chain) is drawn from a study of beta chain features in type 1 diabetes. V dropped 5 bases and J dropped 0; count of bases not matched to a gene: 5. Germline loops: CDR1 MDHEN, CDR2 SYDVKM. This CDR3 comprises 16 residues. On average, the one heparinised blood draw given by each donor was roughly 100 mL. Regarding the study as a whole: Naive, central memory and Treg TCRB repertoires appeared more alike in patients than in healthy donors. More deletions and fewer insertions at VDJ junctions were seen in type 1 diabetes patients. All four CD4+ subsets of Type 1 diabetes patients contained TCRB CDR3s that were moderately but significantly shorter.

This clone was seen only a few times. Its specificity is not known. TCRB transcripts that were expressed got sequenced, as all of the isolated RNA had been reverse transcribed. The table came from immunoSEQ multiplex PCR; TCRdb's copy has only in-frame clones and leaves some out. Here the sample spans about 470,000 clones, around 30% being singletons. Sequenced material: naive CD4+ T cells from blood. This receptor was taken from a man younger than 30 in good health. The rearrangement links TRBV28 to TRBJ2-3; 10 bases line up with TRBD2. DNA of the CDR3: TGTGCCAGCAGTCCCGGACTAGCGGATAGCACAGATACGCAGTATTTT. Translating it yields CASSPGLADSTDTQYF.